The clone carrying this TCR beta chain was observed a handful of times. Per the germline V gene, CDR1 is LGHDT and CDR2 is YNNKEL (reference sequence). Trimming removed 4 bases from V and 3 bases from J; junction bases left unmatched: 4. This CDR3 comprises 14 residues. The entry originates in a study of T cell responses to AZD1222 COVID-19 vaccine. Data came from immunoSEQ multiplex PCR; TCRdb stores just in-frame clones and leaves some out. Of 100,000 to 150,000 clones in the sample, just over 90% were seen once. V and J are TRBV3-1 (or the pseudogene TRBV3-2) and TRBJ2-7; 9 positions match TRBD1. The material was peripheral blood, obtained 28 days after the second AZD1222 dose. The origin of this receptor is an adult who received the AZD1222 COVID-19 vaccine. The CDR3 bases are TGTGCCAGCAGCCGGTCGACAGGGGGCTACGAGCAGTACTTC. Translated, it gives CASSRSTGGYEQYF.